The 23 T cell receptor beta chains below were found in one sample sequenced in a study of cytomegalovirus exposure and HLA in healthy donors. The PCR had 60 Vbeta and 13 Jbeta primers. Libraries were prepared by immunoSEQ multiplex PCR; TCRdb keeps only in-frame clonotypes and omits some of them. The table records 150,000 to 200,000 clones, around 75% of them present only once. The sample was PBMCs. Receptors originate from a male donor in good health and CMV-seronegative.

The chain employs TRBV7-9 and TRBJ2-2; D may be TRBD1 (5 bases). Trimming took 4 bases from V and 2 from J, leaving 17 bases between them. CDR3 length: 17 residues. Germline CDR1 and CDR2: SEHNR and FQNEAQ (reference sequence). The CDR3 nucleotides are TGTGCCAGCAGCTCCGCCTTTGACAGAGATAACACCGGGGAGCTGTTTTTT. Encoded protein: CASSSAFDRDNTGELFF.

The J gene is TRBJ1-4, the V gene TRBV28; D possibly corresponds to TRBD1 (5 bases). Trimming stripped 3 bases from V and 8 bases from J, with 19 bases between. The CDR3 sequence is 16 residues long. Germline V gives CDR1 MDHEN, CDR2 SYDVKM. The CDR3 is CASSLLSPAGREKLFF. CDR3 in DNA: TGTGCCAGCAGTTTGTTGAGCCCTGCGGGGCGAGAAAAACTGTTTTTT.

J is TRBJ1-2 and V is TRBV2, with D hard to call. CDR3 length: 14 residues. The V end was cut by 1 base, the J end by 4 bases, with 10 bases between. The V gene's germline CDR1 is SNHLY and CDR2 FYNNEI. The CDR3 spells CASSEDSVSYGYTF. The CDR3 coding sequence is TGTGCCAGCAGTGAAGATTCCGTCTCCTATGGCTACACCTTC.

V usage is TRBV5-4 and J usage is TRBJ2-7, with 7 bases identical to TRBD2. V shed 5 bases, J shed 0 bases, and the junction held 8 bases outside the gene matches. Germline CDR1 is SGHNT and CDR2 is YYREEE (reference sequence). CDR3 size: 15 residues. This CDR3 is CASRGGSGLSYEQYF. CDR3 DNA: TGTGCCAGCAGGGGGGGGAGCGGTCTCTCCTACGAGCAGTACTTC.

The chain joins TRBV2 to TRBJ2-4; 8 positions agree with TRBD1. The germline V gene encodes CDR1 SNHLY and CDR2 FYNNEI. V lost 11 bases and J lost 9; bases outside the gene matches: 9. The CDR3 sequence is 12 residues long. This CDR3 reads CALGRTGTIQYF. The CDR3 coding sequence is TGTGCCTTGGGCAGGACAGGGACCATTCAGTACTTC.

The rearrangement uses TRBV7-9 and TRBJ2-3; D is perhaps TRBD2 (5 bases). The V gene's germline CDR1 is SEHNR and CDR2 FQNEAQ (reference sequence). V was pared by 5 bases and J by 0 bases, with 15 bases between. This CDR3 spans 16 amino acids. CDR3: CASSPGLDSSTDTQYF. The CDR3 DNA reads TGTGCCAGCAGCCCAGGACTTGACTCTAGCACAGATACGCAGTATTTT.

This clone has just one count. The gene calls are TRBV9 and TRBJ2-7; 8 positions match TRBD2. Germline V CDR1 and CDR2: SGDLS, YYNGEE. CDR3 length: 15 amino acids. V was pared by 0 bases and J by 3 bases, with 5 bases of the junction left unmatched. Here the CDR3 reads CASSVETSDLYEQYF. The CDR3 DNA is TGTGCCAGCAGCGTAGAGACTAGCGATCTCTACGAGCAGTACTTC.

In its sample, this clone was seen once. This chain connects TRBV7-3 to TRBJ2-1, with 11 bases lining up with TRBD2. J gave up 9 bases and V 1 base, and 2 bases lay outside the gene matches. The CDR3 runs 14 residues. Germline V gives CDR1 SGHTA, CDR2 FQGTGA. The CDR3 DNA reads as TGTGCCAGCAGCTTAATAGCGGGAGGGAGTGAGCAGTTCTTC. Translation gives CASSLIAGGSEQFF.

Only one count was recorded for this clone. The V and J genes are TRBV2 and TRBJ2-3; 16 bases fit TRBD2. This CDR3 region has 17 residues. CDR1 is SNHLY, CDR2 FYNNEI, per germline. V lost 5 bases, J lost 5 bases, and 7 bases stayed unmatched. CDR3 loop: CASSYGTSGGAGDTQYF. Here the CDR3 DNA reads TGTGCCAGCAGTTACGGGACTAGCGGGGGGGCGGGAGATACGCAGTATTTT.

The CDR3 sequence is CASSLKVDRGNNEQFF. The CDR3 DNA reads as TGTGCCAGCAGCTTAAAGGTTGACAGGGGTAACAATGAGCAGTTCTTC. This chain links TRBV7-3 with TRBJ2-1; 8 positions match TRBD1. Trimming cost V 1 base and J 5 bases; bases outside gene matches: 7. CDR1 and CDR2 from the germline V gene are SGHTA and FQGTGA. The CDR3 sequence is 16 residues long.

This rearrangement joins TRBV7-2 to TRBJ2-1; D possibly corresponds to TRBD2 (6 bases). Germline CDR1 and CDR2: SGHTA and FQGNSA. Trimming took off 5 bases at V and 7 bases at J, with 18 bases between the two ends. The CDR3 totals 15 residues. The CDR3 DNA is TGTGCCAGCAGCCCCCCGGGACTTTTGGGTAATGAGCAGTTCTTC. This translates into CASSPPGLLGNEQFF.

CDR3 nucleotides: TGTGCCACTGGAGACAGCCTTTACGAGCAGTACTTC. Translating gives CATGDSLYEQYF. V gene TRBV19 combines with J gene TRBJ2-5; D perhaps matches TRBD1 (5 bases). The J call may be incorrect, as the DNA end agrees better with TRBJ2-7. Germline V CDR1 and CDR2: LNHDA, SQIVND (reference sequence). CDR3 length: 12 amino acids.

The genes are TRBV5-6 and TRBJ2-2; TRBD1 aligns across 7 bases. CDR3 length: 16 amino acids. From germline, CDR1 is SGHDT and CDR2 YYEEEE. V dropped 2 bases and J dropped 6; count of bases not matched to a gene: 10. As DNA, the CDR3 is TGTGCCAGCAGCTTATTCGACAGGGAGCCAGCCGGGGAGCTGTTTTTT. It translates to CASSLFDREPAGELFF.

The V gene is TRBV5-1, the J gene TRBJ2-7; maybe TRBD1 (5 bases). Trimming took off 4 bases at V and 5 bases at J, with 13 bases between the two ends. The CDR3 is 13 residues long. The germline V gene has CDR1 SGHRS and CDR2 YFSETQ. This CDR3 reads CASSVQGSDEQYF. CDR3 bases: TGCGCCAGCAGCGTGCAGGGTTCGGACGAGCAGTACTTC.

The genes are TRBV4-3 and TRBJ2-1; 7 bases fit TRBD2. Germline lookup yields CDR1 LGHNA and CDR2 YSLEER. The CDR3 consists of 16 residues. The V and J ends lost 2 bases and 10 bases, in that order; junction bases with no gene match: 14. The CDR3 loop is CASSQQPLGAGDEQFF. The CDR3 region has the DNA TGCGCCAGCAGCCAACAACCTCTCGGGGCGGGGGACGAGCAGTTCTTC.

J is TRBJ1-6 and V is TRBV2; D is possibly TRBD1 (5 bases). CDR1 SNHLY and CDR2 FYNNEI come from the germline V gene. The CDR3 consists of 14 residues. V was cut by 7 bases and J by 7 bases, with 14 bases left in between. The CDR3 DNA is TGTGCCAGCACCGGGCAGGGAAGGAATTCACCCCTCCACTTT. Protein sequence: CASTGQGRNSPLHF.

The rearrangement links TRBV28 to TRBJ1-6; a weak D match, TRBD1 (5 bases). The V gene lost 6 bases and the J gene lost 0 bases, with 24 bases spanning the gap. Germline V gene sequence: CDR1 MDHEN, CDR2 SYDVKM. CDR3 length: 20 residues. The CDR3 DNA is TGTGCCAGCAGGGTACCCGGCGGGGGGTCCGAAAGCTCCTATAATTCACCCCTCCACTTT. Encoded protein: CASRVPGGGSESSYNSPLHF.

The rearrangement joins TRBV2 to TRBJ2-7; D may be TRBD1 (6 bases). Germline V gene lookup returns CDR1 SNHLY and CDR2 FYNNEI. The CDR3 is 14 residues long. V gave up 4 bases and J gave up 5 bases, with 15 bases separating them. CDR3 coding DNA: TGTGCCAGCAGTGGGAACAGGGACCTGAACGAGCAGTACTTC. Its translation: CASSGNRDLNEQYF.

This clone has only a few counts. The chain uses TRBV7-2 and TRBJ2-7, with D perhaps matching TRBD2 (6 bases). CDR3 size: 14 residues. Looked up from germline, CDR1 is SGHTA and CDR2 is FQGNSA. V shed 6 bases and J shed 0 bases, with 12 bases lying between them. This CDR3 is CASRSVGGSYEQYF. The CDR3 DNA sequence: TGTGCCAGCAGGTCCGTCGGGGGCTCCTACGAGCAGTACTTC. Full variable domain (rest looked up from reference TRBV7-2 and TRBJ2-7): GAGVSQSPSNKVTEKGKDVELRCDPISGHTALYWYRQSLGQGLEFLIYFQGNSAPDKSGLPSDRFSAERTGGSVSTLTIQRTQQEDSAVYLCASRSVGGSYEQYFGPGTRLTVT.

The chain is built from TRBV2 and TRBJ1-5; tentative D call: TRBD1 (6 bases). The length of the CDR3 is 18 residues. Trimming stripped 2 bases from V and 4 bases from J, with 21 bases between. Germline V gene data show CDR1 as SNHLY and CDR2 as FYNNEI. The CDR3 sequence is CASSETRFGGAVNQPQHF. The DNA of the CDR3 is TGTGCCAGCAGTGAAACCCGCTTCGGGGGGGCGGTGAATCAGCCCCAGCATTTT.

The V call is TRBV5-1, the J call TRBJ2-3; TRBD1 matches 10 bases. This CDR3 region has 16 residues. The trim removed 2 bases at V and 3 bases at J, leaving 6 bases unmatched. Germline V lookup: CDR1 SGHRS, CDR2 YFSETQ. CDR3 residues: CASSFDPGQGTDTQYF. Written as DNA, the CDR3 is TGCGCCAGCAGCTTTGATCCGGGACAGGGGACAGATACGCAGTATTTT.

The gene calls are TRBV30 and TRBJ1-2; D perhaps matches TRBD1 (6 bases). Germline loops: CDR1 GTSNPN, CDR2 SVGIG (reference sequence). The CDR3 is made up of 11 amino acids. Trimming cost V 6 bases and J 7 bases, with 12 bases left between them. The CDR3 sequence is CACRGSSGYTF. For the CDR3, the DNA is TGTGCCTGCAGGGGTTCGTCTGGCTACACCTTC.

The CDR3 coding sequence is TGTGCCAGCAACCCCCCGGTAGACACCGGGGAGCTGTTTTTT. It codes for CASNPPVDTGELFF. This chain uses TRBV9 with TRBJ2-2; D not resolved. Germline CDR1 is SGDLS and CDR2 is YYNGEE. V was cut by 6 bases and J by 3 bases, with 12 bases left in between. The CDR3 is 14 amino acids.